This T cell receptor beta chain emerged from a study of spatial heterogeneity in lung cancer. Study information: There were, on average, more than 8.5 raw-read appearances for each unique TCR and UMI combination. Study-wide points: More often at tumor resection than at routine follow-up, ubiquitous expanded tumor TCRs were detected in the blood.

Sample time point: sample taken at primary tumor resection. Researchers sequenced whole RNA taken from tumor, nontumor lung or frozen PBMC without sorting. The V gene lost 5 bases and the J gene lost 5 bases, with 24 bases spanning the gap. CDR3 length: 17 amino acids. The germline V gene encodes CDR1 LNHDA and CDR2 SQIVND (reference sequence). Ten or more counts support this clonotype. What it recognizes is unknown. The presence of a unique molecular identifier marked each TCR cDNA molecule. TCRdb recomputed calls from the 5' RACE reads with MiXCR, one row per CDR3 protein. The table records 90,000 to 95,000 distinct CDR3 sequences, approximately 12% of them present only once.

This specimen consisted of PBMCs, obtained at surgery. The sequence was obtained from a male donor with early-stage non-small cell lung cancer. The chain has TRBV19 and TRBJ1-2; D perhaps matches TRBD1 (6 bases). CDR3 DNA sequence: TGTGCCAGTAGTCCCCCTCCCTGGGGGCCCCCCGTATATGGCTACACCTTC. Amino acids: CASSPPPWGPPVYGYTF. Based on the CDR3 plus reference TRBV19 and TRBJ1-2, the full variable domain is DGGITQSPKYLFRKEGQNVTLSCEQNLNHDAMYWYRQDPGQGLRLIYYSQIVNDFQKGDIAEGYSVSREKKESFPLTVTSAQKNPTAFYLCASSPPPWGPPVYGYTFGSGTRLTVV.